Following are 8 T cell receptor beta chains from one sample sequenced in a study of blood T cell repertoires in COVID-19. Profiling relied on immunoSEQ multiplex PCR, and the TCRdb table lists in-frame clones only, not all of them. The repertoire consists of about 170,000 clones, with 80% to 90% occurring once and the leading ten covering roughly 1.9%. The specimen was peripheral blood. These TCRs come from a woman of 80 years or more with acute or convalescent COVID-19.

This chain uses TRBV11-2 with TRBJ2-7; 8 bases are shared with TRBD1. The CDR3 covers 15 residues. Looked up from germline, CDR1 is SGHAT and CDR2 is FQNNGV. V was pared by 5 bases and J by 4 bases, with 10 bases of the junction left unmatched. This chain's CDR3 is CASSPRQGTRYEQYF. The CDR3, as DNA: TGTGCCAGCAGCCCGCGACAGGGGACGAGGTACGAGCAGTACTTC.

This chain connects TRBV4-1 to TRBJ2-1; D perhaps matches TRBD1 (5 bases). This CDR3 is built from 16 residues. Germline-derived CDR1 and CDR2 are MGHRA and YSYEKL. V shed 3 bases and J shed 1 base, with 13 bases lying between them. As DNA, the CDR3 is TGCGCCAGCAGCCAGGGGCGGCAACTTTCCTACAATGAGCAGTTCTTC. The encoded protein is CASSQGRQLSYNEQFF.

CDR3 protein: CASSSGLAGVSLEQYF. The CDR3 DNA sequence: TGTGCCAGCAGCTCTGGACTAGCGGGGGTCTCTCTCGAGCAGTACTTC. The chain links TRBV7-9 to TRBJ2-7; 13 bases map to TRBD2. CDR1 and CDR2 (germline): SEHNR, FQNEAQ (reference sequence). The CDR3 consists of 16 residues. Trimming took 4 bases from V and 6 from J; bases not matched to a gene: 9.

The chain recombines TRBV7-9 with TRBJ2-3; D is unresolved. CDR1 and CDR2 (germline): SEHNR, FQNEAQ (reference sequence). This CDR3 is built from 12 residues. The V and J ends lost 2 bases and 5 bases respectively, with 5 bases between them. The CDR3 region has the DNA TGTGCCAGCAGCTTATCTAGAGATACGCAGTATTTT. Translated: CASSLSRDTQYF. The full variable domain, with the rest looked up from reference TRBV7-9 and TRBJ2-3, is DTGVSQNPRHKITKRGQNVTFRCDPISEHNRLYWYRQTLGQGPEFLTYFQNEAQLEKSRLLSDRFSAERPKGSFSTLEIQRTEQGDSAMYLCASSLSRDTQYFGPGTRLTVL.

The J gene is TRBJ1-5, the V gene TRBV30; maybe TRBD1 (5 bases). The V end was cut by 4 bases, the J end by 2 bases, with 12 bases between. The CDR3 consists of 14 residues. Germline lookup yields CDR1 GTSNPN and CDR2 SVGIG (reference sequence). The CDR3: CAWKGQGGNQPQHF. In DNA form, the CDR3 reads TGTGCCTGGAAGGGGCAGGGTGGCAATCAGCCCCAGCATTTT. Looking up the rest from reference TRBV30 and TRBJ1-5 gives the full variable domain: SQTIHQWPATLVQPVGSPLSLECTVEGTSNPNLYWYRQAAGRGLQLLFYSVGIGQISSEVPQNLSASRPQDRQFILSSKKLLLSDSGFYLCAWKGQGGNQPQHFGDGTRLSIL.

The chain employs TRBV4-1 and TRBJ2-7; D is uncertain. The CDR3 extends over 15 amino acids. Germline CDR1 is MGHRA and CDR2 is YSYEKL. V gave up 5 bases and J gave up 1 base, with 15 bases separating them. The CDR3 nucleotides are TGCGCCAGCAGCGAAAGAGGCACCCGATCCTACGAGCAGTACTTC. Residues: CASSERGTRSYEQYF.

CDR3 sequence (DNA): TGCGCCAGCAGCCAAGATGGAGCGGGACGCGCCAAAAACATTCAGTACTTC. This gives the protein CASSQDGAGRAKNIQYF. This sequence joins TRBV4-1 and TRBJ2-4; TRBD2 agrees at 7 bases. Trimming removed 0 bases from V and 1 base from J; junction bases left unmatched: 6. The V gene's germline CDR1 is MGHRA and CDR2 YSYEKL. CDR3 length: 17 amino acids.

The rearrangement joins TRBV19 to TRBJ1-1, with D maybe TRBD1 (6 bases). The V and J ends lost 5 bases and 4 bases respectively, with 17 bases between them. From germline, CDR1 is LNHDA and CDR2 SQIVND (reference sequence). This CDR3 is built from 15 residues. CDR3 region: CASSRAQGFATEAFF. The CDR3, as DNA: TGTGCCAGTAGTCGTGCTCAGGGGTTCGCCACTGAAGCTTTCTTT. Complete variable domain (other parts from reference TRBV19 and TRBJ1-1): DGGITQSPKYLFRKEGQNVTLSCEQNLNHDAMYWYRQDPGQGLRLIYYSQIVNDFQKGDIAEGYSVSREKKESFPLTVTSAQKNPTAFYLCASSRAQGFATEAFFGQGTRLTVV.